A selection of T cell receptor beta chains follows, all from one sample in a study of T cell clones after liver transplantation. Clones were sequenced by immunoSEQ multiplex PCR, and TCRdb holds only the in-frame ones, with some missing. This table holds around 110,000 clones, about nine tenths found once. The starting material was CD4+ T cells from blood, obtained 12 months after liver transplant. Receptor source: a human patient who received a liver transplant. The graft donor may be the source of some T cells. The CDR3 runs from the conserved cysteine through the conserved F or W. Fields, in order: V gene, J gene, CDR3 length, CDR3 protein.

v_gene: TRBV12-5; j_gene: TRBJ2-4; len: 16; CDR3aa: CASGLVEGQGENIQYF
v_gene: TRBV9; j_gene: TRBJ2-3; len: 19; CDR3aa: CASSPDGASGRIGTDTQYF
v_gene: TRBV6-1; j_gene: TRBJ1-1; len: 15; CDR3aa: CASSEFHGMNTEAFF
v_gene: TRBV30; j_gene: TRBJ1-6; len: 16; CDR3aa: CAWSGGRHSYNSPLHF
v_gene: TRBV10-1; j_gene: TRBJ2-2; len: 13; CDR3aa: CARGPFNTGELFF
v_gene: TRBV5-1; j_gene: TRBJ2-6; len: 19; CDR3aa: CASSTGQAGRRSGANVLTF
v_gene: TRBV6-6; j_gene: TRBJ1-5; len: 14; CDR3aa: CASSQATSNQPQHF
v_gene: TRBV2; j_gene: TRBJ2-1; len: 14; CDR3aa: CASSDLSSYNEQFF
v_gene: TRBV2; j_gene: TRBJ1-6; len: 16; CDR3aa: CASSGGDGVINSPLHF
v_gene: TRBV6-1; j_gene: TRBJ1-2; len: 15; CDR3aa: CASSARPRQGDGYTF
v_gene: TRBV5-1; j_gene: TRBJ2-2; len: 17; CDR3aa: CASSHWDRDGVSGELFF
v_gene: TRBV9; j_gene: TRBJ2-5; len: 16; CDR3aa: CASSVDGGRAQETQYF
v_gene: TRBV18; j_gene: TRBJ2-2; len: 18; CDR3aa: CASSPPGQGPMNTGELFF
v_gene: TRBV15; j_gene: TRBJ1-4; len: 16; CDR3aa: CATSNEDRDGHEKLFF
v_gene: TRBV7-8; j_gene: TRBJ2-3; len: 15; CDR3aa: CASSLESRGSDTQYF
v_gene: TRBV15; j_gene: TRBJ1-4; len: 14; CDR3aa: CATSRDPGSEKLFF
v_gene: TRBV2; j_gene: TRBJ2-1; len: 14; CDR3aa: CASTPGLAMYEQFF
v_gene: TRBV18; j_gene: TRBJ2-5; len: 14; CDR3aa: CASSRDRGHETQYF
v_gene: TRBV5-1; j_gene: TRBJ1-4; len: 14; CDR3aa: CASSLGQGGEKLFF
v_gene: TRBV19; j_gene: TRBJ1-3; len: 13; CDR3aa: CASSIAGKNTIYF
v_gene: TRBV5-4; j_gene: TRBJ1-2; len: 14; CDR3aa: CASSLARDGYGYTF
v_gene: TRBV9; j_gene: TRBJ2-2; len: 14; CDR3aa: CASRTESNTGELFF